This TCR beta chain was identified in a study of shared clonotypes between healthy human individuals. Points from the study as a whole: Non-shared clonotypes had lower generation probabilities than clonotypes shared by all four sorted-subset donors. Few donors limited the genetic and exposure-history diversity represented.

Germline lookup yields CDR1 SQVTM and CDR2 ANQGSEA. Losses at the gene ends were 4 bases for V and 4 bases for J; bases not matched to a gene: 7. The CDR3 runs 17 residues. Sequencing used immunoSEQ multiplex PCR; TCRdb keeps in-frame clones, though not all of them. The sample yields some 1.5 million clones, nearly 99% seen once. This clone was seen a single time. Antigen: not known. Other DNA sequences in the same sample also yield this CDR3. The J gene is TRBJ2-2, the V gene TRBV29-1, with 15 bases matching TRBD2. The sequenced material came from naive CD4+ T cells sorted from blood. Indicated subset: CD45RA+ positively selected. This sequence originates from a man aged 30 to 39 in good health. CDR3 amino acids: CSVGGLAGGPGTGELFF. The DNA for the CDR3 is TGCAGCGTTGGAGGACTAGCGGGAGGGCCGGGCACCGGGGAGCTGTTTTTT.